This note documents a single TCR beta chain sequence. Other DNA sequences in the sample encode the same CDR3. Shortly before study entry, within 2 weeks, exposed participants had met a COVID-19 case. The CDR3 consists of 14 residues. The germline V gene encodes CDR1 SEHNR and CDR2 FQNEAQ (reference sequence). J was trimmed by 7 bases and V by 4 bases; bases with no gene match: 4. The data were produced by immunoSEQ multiplex PCR, yet TCRdb's version contains in-frame clones alone and is incomplete. In the table there are approximately 380,000 clones, approximately 89% of which are singletons. This entry is derived from a study of blood T cell repertoires in COVID-19.

The sequence was collected from a woman in her 40s who had been exposed to COVID-19. Sequenced: PBMCs or T cells enriched from blood (not recorded which). This chain joins TRBV7-9 and TRBJ1-2, with TRBD1 identical over 12 bases. The CDR3 bases are TGTGCCAGCAGCTCGGGACAGGGGGCGGGTGGCTACACCTTC. As protein: CASSSGQGAGGYTF.